A selection of T cell receptor beta chains follows, all from one sample in a study of blood T cells in healthy people across ages. One entry per CDR3 protein results from TCRdb running MiXCR on the 5' RACE reads. The sample lists approximately 600,000 distinct CDR3 sequences, approximately 59% occurring once. Material: blood. These TCRs come from a man in his 60s in good health. Both conserved end residues are part of each CDR3. The order of the fields is D gene, clone size, J gene, V gene, CDR3 DNA, CDR3 protein. D genes are given only for firm matches. The size field is filled for only some rows; it gives once, few, many or a size class.

d_call: NA
clone_size: once
j_call: TRBJ2-2
v_call: TRBV10-3
cdr3_nt: TGTGCCGTCCGGGACACCCGAAACCGGAACACCGGGGAGCTGTTTTTT
cdr3_aa: CAVRDTRNRNTGELFF

d_call: TRBD1
clone_size: NA
j_call: TRBJ2-5
v_call: TRBV11-2
cdr3_nt: TGTGCCAGCAGCTTAGTCCCTGGACAGGGCGAAGAGACCCAGTACTTC
cdr3_aa: CASSLVPGQGEETQYF

d_call: TRBD2
clone_size: NA
j_call: TRBJ2-3
v_call: TRBV20-1
cdr3_nt: TGCAGTGCTAGAATTCATAGCGGGGGGAAAGATACGCAGTATTTT
cdr3_aa: CSARIHSGGKDTQYF

d_call: NA
clone_size: NA
j_call: TRBJ2-5
v_call: TRBV28
cdr3_nt: TGTGCCAGCAGCTCGCCTTCAGGGGACGGAGAGACCCAGTACTTC
cdr3_aa: CASSSPSGDGETQYF

d_call: TRBD1
clone_size: NA
j_call: TRBJ1-1
v_call: TRBV20-1
cdr3_nt: TGCAGTGCTAGAGATAATGACAGGGGTTACACTGAAGCTTTCTTT
cdr3_aa: CSARDNDRGYTEAFF

d_call: TRBD1
clone_size: NA
j_call: TRBJ2-5
v_call: TRBV5-1
cdr3_nt: TGCGCCAGCGGGGACAGGTTTGGAGAGACCCAGTACTTC
cdr3_aa: CASGDRFGETQYF

d_call: NA
clone_size: NA
j_call: TRBJ2-2
v_call: TRBV20-1
cdr3_nt: TGCAGTGCGATACAAGAAACCGGGGAGCTGTTTTTT
cdr3_aa: CSAIQETGELFF

d_call: NA
clone_size: few
j_call: TRBJ1-5
v_call: TRBV6-2/TRBV6-3
cdr3_nt: TGTGCCAGCCCGGTACGGGGCTATAGCAATCAGCCCCAGCATTTT
cdr3_aa: CASPVRGYSNQPQHF

d_call: TRBD1
clone_size: few
j_call: TRBJ2-5
v_call: TRBV6-1
cdr3_nt: TGTGCCAGCAGTCCGCGACAGGGTGAGACCCAGTACTTC
cdr3_aa: CASSPRQGETQYF

d_call: NA
clone_size: NA
j_call: TRBJ1-2
v_call: TRBV4-2
cdr3_nt: TGTGCCAGCAACCCGACCGGTGGGGCCAACTATTATGGCTACACCTTC
cdr3_aa: CASNPTGGANYYGYTF

d_call: NA
clone_size: NA
j_call: TRBJ2-1
v_call: TRBV20-1
cdr3_nt: TGCAGTGCTGGCTTATGGAATGAGCAGTTCTTC
cdr3_aa: CSAGLWNEQFF

d_call: NA
clone_size: NA
j_call: TRBJ1-4
v_call: TRBV3-1
cdr3_nt: TGTGCCAGCAGCCAGTGGGGGTCCCCCGAAAAACTGTTTTTT
cdr3_aa: CASSQWGSPEKLFF

d_call: NA
clone_size: NA
j_call: TRBJ2-7
v_call: TRBV5-1
cdr3_nt: TGCGCCAGCAGCTTGGATGCGAGGGTTGGGAGCGAGCAGTACTTC
cdr3_aa: CASSLDARVGSEQYF

d_call: TRBD2
clone_size: NA
j_call: TRBJ2-5
v_call: TRBV5-8
cdr3_nt: TGTGCCAGCAGCGCCTGGGAGGGAGAGACCCAGTACTTC
cdr3_aa: CASSAWEGETQYF

d_call: TRBD1
clone_size: NA
j_call: TRBJ2-2
v_call: TRBV29-1
cdr3_nt: TGCAGCGTTGCAACAGGGGAGAACACCGGGGAGCTGTTTTTT
cdr3_aa: CSVATGENTGELFF

d_call: NA
clone_size: NA
j_call: TRBJ2-6
v_call: TRBV7-2
cdr3_nt: TGTGCCAGCAGCTTTTCGCCTTACTCTGGGGCCAACGTCCTGACTTTC
cdr3_aa: CASSFSPYSGANVLTF

d_call: NA
clone_size: NA
j_call: TRBJ2-1
v_call: TRBV7-2
cdr3_nt: TGTGCCAGCAGCACCCAAGGGGGACCCTACAATGAGCAGTTCTTC
cdr3_aa: CASSTQGGPYNEQFF

d_call: NA
clone_size: NA
j_call: TRBJ2-5
v_call: TRBV5-1
cdr3_nt: TGCGCCAGCAGACTGACGGACCAAGAGACCCAGTACTTC
cdr3_aa: CASRLTDQETQYF

d_call: TRBD1
clone_size: NA
j_call: TRBJ1-2
v_call: TRBV20-1
cdr3_nt: TGCAGTGCTAGAGAATGGGACAGGGATTATGGCTACACCTTC
cdr3_aa: CSAREWDRDYGYTF

d_call: NA
clone_size: few
j_call: TRBJ2-5
v_call: TRBV28
cdr3_nt: TGTGCCAGCAGTGCGACAGGCCGCGGGACCCAGTACTTC
cdr3_aa: CASSATGRGTQYF

d_call: NA
clone_size: few
j_call: TRBJ2-2
v_call: TRBV6-2/TRBV6-3
cdr3_nt: TGTGCCAGCAGTTACTCGATCGGACGGGGCGGGGACACCGGGGAGCTGTTTTTT
cdr3_aa: CASSYSIGRGGDTGELFF

d_call: NA
clone_size: NA
j_call: TRBJ2-5
v_call: TRBV2
cdr3_nt: TGTGCCAGCAGCGCGCGGACTGTGGGGGAGACCCAGTACTTC
cdr3_aa: CASSARTVGETQYF

d_call: NA
clone_size: NA
j_call: TRBJ2-1
v_call: TRBV20-1
cdr3_nt: TGCAGTGCCGCGGGACCCTCGGAGGAGCAGTTCTTC
cdr3_aa: CSAAGPSEEQFF

d_call: NA
clone_size: NA
j_call: TRBJ2-3
v_call: TRBV5-1
cdr3_nt: TGCGCCAGCAGCTCCCGCGGGGCATCCACAGATACGCAGTATTTT
cdr3_aa: CASSSRGASTDTQYF

d_call: NA
clone_size: NA
j_call: TRBJ2-1
v_call: TRBV20-1
cdr3_nt: TGCAGTGCTAGTGATCCCCGGGCTAGCCTCGGCAATGAGCAGTTCTTC
cdr3_aa: CSASDPRASLGNEQFF

d_call: TRBD2
clone_size: NA
j_call: TRBJ2-1
v_call: TRBV7-9
cdr3_nt: TGTGCCAGCAGCCCACTAGTGGGCAGACCGGGACTAGCGGGAAACAATGAGCAGTTCTTC
cdr3_aa: CASSPLVGRPGLAGNNEQFF

d_call: TRBD1
clone_size: NA
j_call: TRBJ2-1
v_call: TRBV28
cdr3_nt: TGTGCCAGCAGTTTAGAGCAGGGGGCCAATGAGCAGTTCTTC
cdr3_aa: CASSLEQGANEQFF

d_call: NA
clone_size: NA
j_call: TRBJ2-5
v_call: TRBV20-1
cdr3_nt: TGCAGTGCAAGGATGGGACTGCAAGAGACCCAGTACTTC
cdr3_aa: CSARMGLQETQYF

d_call: TRBD2
clone_size: few
j_call: TRBJ2-3
v_call: TRBV29-1
cdr3_nt: TGCAGCGCCGGGTTAGCGGGGGGCGCAGATACGCAGTATTTT
cdr3_aa: CSAGLAGGADTQYF

d_call: NA
clone_size: NA
j_call: TRBJ2-3
v_call: TRBV18
cdr3_nt: TGTGCCAGCTCACCACCCCCAAGCAGAGATACGCAGTATTTT
cdr3_aa: CASSPPPSRDTQYF

d_call: TRBD2
clone_size: NA
j_call: TRBJ2-1
v_call: TRBV10-3
cdr3_nt: TGTGCCATCGGTGGACTAGCGGGGGGGCGCGACCACAATGAGCAGTTCTTC
cdr3_aa: CAIGGLAGGRDHNEQFF

d_call: TRBD2
clone_size: NA
j_call: TRBJ2-1
v_call: TRBV3-1
cdr3_nt: TGTGCCAGCAGCCAACGGACTAGCGGGGGCGATGAGCAGTTCTTC
cdr3_aa: CASSQRTSGGDEQFF

d_call: NA
clone_size: NA
j_call: TRBJ1-2
v_call: TRBV11-2
cdr3_nt: TGTGCCAGCAGCTTAGATAGTGCCGGGATCTCTGGCTACACCTTC
cdr3_aa: CASSLDSAGISGYTF

d_call: NA
clone_size: NA
j_call: TRBJ1-1
v_call: TRBV19
cdr3_nt: TGTGCCAGTAGTATACGGCGTGAAGCTTTCTTT
cdr3_aa: CASSIRREAFF

d_call: TRBD1
clone_size: NA
j_call: TRBJ1-2
v_call: TRBV6-1
cdr3_nt: TGTGCCAGCAGTGAAGCGCTCGTGACAGGGGAAGGCTACACCTTC
cdr3_aa: CASSEALVTGEGYTF

d_call: NA
clone_size: NA
j_call: TRBJ2-6
v_call: TRBV7-2
cdr3_nt: TGTGCCAGCAGCACCCAAACCCGCGCTGGGGCCAACGTCCTGACTTTC
cdr3_aa: CASSTQTRAGANVLTF

d_call: TRBD2
clone_size: NA
j_call: TRBJ2-5
v_call: TRBV7-9
cdr3_nt: TGTGCCAGCAGCTTTGACGGGGGGGCAGAGACCCAGTACTTC
cdr3_aa: CASSFDGGAETQYF

d_call: TRBD1
clone_size: many
j_call: TRBJ1-2
v_call: TRBV10-3
cdr3_nt: TGTGCCATCAGTGCTGGAACAGGGGCTAGAAACTATGGCTACACCTTC
cdr3_aa: CAISAGTGARNYGYTF

d_call: NA
clone_size: NA
j_call: TRBJ1-1
v_call: TRBV5-1
cdr3_nt: TGCGCCAGCGGGGCAGGGTTGAACACTGAAGCTTTCTTT
cdr3_aa: CASGAGLNTEAFF

d_call: NA
clone_size: few
j_call: TRBJ2-6
v_call: TRBV5-1
cdr3_nt: TGCGCCAGCAGCTATACAGGGCTAGGGGCCAACGTCCTGACTTTC
cdr3_aa: CASSYTGLGANVLTF

d_call: NA
clone_size: NA
j_call: TRBJ2-5
v_call: TRBV20-1
cdr3_nt: TGCAGTGCTAGAGAGGGGGTCCAAGAGACCCAGTACTTC
cdr3_aa: CSAREGVQETQYF

d_call: NA
clone_size: few
j_call: TRBJ2-7
v_call: TRBV7-2
cdr3_nt: TGTGCCAGCAGCGCAAGGACTATCCCGCCCTACGAGCAGTACTTC
cdr3_aa: CASSARTIPPYEQYF